Presented here are 10 T cell receptor beta chains from one specimen sequenced in a study of Graves' ophthalmopathy and Graves' hyperthyroidism. RNA transcripts served as template for amplifying TCR beta CDR3 sequences. Second-round multiplex PCR followed a first-round RT-PCR using HTBI primers. TCRdb recomputed calls from the multiplex PCR reads with MiXCR, one row per CDR3 protein. The sample includes 650,000 to 800,000 distinct CDR3 sequences, roughly two fifths of them seen just once. Sequencing input: peripheral blood. The receptor source for this set is an adult man with Graves' ophthalmopathy.

The rearrangement links TRBV25-1 to TRBJ1-1, with unresolved D. Germline V CDR1 and CDR2: MGHDK, SYGVNS. Trimming took off 4 bases at V and 5 bases at J, with 20 bases between the two ends. The CDR3 is 16 residues long. The CDR3 spells CASSARRRTVGTEAFF. The CDR3 DNA reads TGTGCCAGCAGTGCTAGACGAAGGACGGTGGGGACTGAAGCTTTCTTT.

This clonotype was counted many times. V gene TRBV9 combines with J gene TRBJ1-2; D is ambiguous. This CDR3 is built from 14 residues. With 0 bases removed from V and 2 bases from J, the gap between germline ends came to 8 bases. Germline V gene data show CDR1 as SGDLS and CDR2 as YYNGEE. This chain's CDR3 is CASSVEWANYGYTF. The CDR3 nucleotides read TGTGCCAGCAGCGTAGAATGGGCCAACTATGGCTACACCTTC.

In DNA form, the CDR3 reads TGTGCCATCAGTGAGGGGCAGGGAGCTTATGGCTACACCTTC. This sequence encodes CAISEGQGAYGYTF. This chain joins TRBV10-3 and TRBJ1-2, with D perhaps matching TRBD1 (5 bases). This CDR3 contains 14 residues. CDR1 and CDR2 from the germline V gene are ENHRY and SYGVKD. V lost 2 bases to trimming and J lost 5 bases, with 12 bases between them.

This clonotype was picked up a small number of times. The V and J genes are TRBV5-1 and TRBJ1-2; D may be TRBD1 (6 bases). V was trimmed by 3 bases and J by 7 bases, leaving 13 bases between them. The CDR3 is 13 residues long. Germline loops: CDR1 SGHRS, CDR2 YFSETQ. The CDR3 protein is CASSSKGVFGYTF. The CDR3, as DNA: TGCGCCAGCAGCTCAAAGGGGGTCTTTGGCTACACCTTC. Using reference TRBV5-1 and TRBJ1-2 for the parts outside the CDR3, the full variable domain is KAGVTQTPRYLIKTRGQQVTLSCSPISGHRSVSWYQQTPGQGLQFLFEYFSETQRNKGNFPGRFSGRQFSNSRSEMNVSTLELGDSALYLCASSSKGVFGYTFGSGTRLTVV.

This clonotype has only a few counts. V gene TRBV14 combines with J gene TRBJ1-4; 7 bases align to TRBD1. Germline V lookup: CDR1 SGHDN, CDR2 FVKESK. The CDR3 runs to 15 residues. Trimming at V came to 3 bases and at J to 7 bases, leaving 8 bases not matched to a gene. CDR3 protein: CASSQVRGGSEKLFF. As DNA, the CDR3 is TGTGCCAGCAGCCAGGTCCGAGGGGGCAGTGAAAAACTGTTTTTT. The whole variable domain, filled in from reference TRBV14 and TRBJ1-4, reads EAGVTQFPSHSVIEKGQTVTLRCDPISGHDNLYWYRRVMGKEIKFLLHFVKESKQDESGMPNNRFLAERTGGTYSTLKVQPAELEDSGVYFCASSQVRGGSEKLFFGSGTQLSVL.

The chain carries TRBV19 and TRBJ1-2, with a possible D match to TRBD1 (5 bases). The CDR3 spans 14 residues. The V and J ends lost 3 bases and 7 bases respectively, with 15 bases between them. Per the germline V gene, CDR1 is LNHDA and CDR2 is SQIVND (reference sequence). In DNA, the CDR3 is TGTGCCAGTAGTATCGTGTCAGGGACTCGTGGCTACACCTTC. It encodes CASSIVSGTRGYTF.

This clonotype has at least ten counts. V and J are TRBV20-1 and TRBJ1-3; a possible D gene is TRBD1 (6 bases). The V gene's germline CDR1 is DFQATT and CDR2 SNEGSKA (reference sequence). The CDR3 is 14 amino acids. Trimming shortened V by 6 bases and J by 2 bases, and 14 bases separated the two germline ends. The CDR3 DNA sequence: TGCAGTGCCCTAATACAGGGAGCTGGAAACACCATATATTTT. Amino acid sequence: CSALIQGAGNTIYF.

This clonotype was detected many times. The CDR3 loop reads CASSLFLSGRFYEQYF. The CDR3 bases are TGTGCCAGCAGCTTATTCCTAAGCGGGAGATTCTACGAGCAGTACTTC. The chain has TRBV7-9 and TRBJ2-7, with TRBD2 identical over 8 bases. This CDR3 has 16 amino acids. Germline CDR1 SEHNR, CDR2 FQNEAQ (reference sequence). Losses at the gene ends were 2 bases for V and 3 bases for J; bases not matched to a gene: 9.

In this sample, this clonotype turned up a few times. Here the CDR3 DNA reads TGTGCCAGCAGTGAATCCCAGACCGGGGAGCTGTTTTTT. Amino acid sequence: CASSESQTGELFF. V is TRBV2 and J is TRBJ2-2; D unresolved. V lost 2 bases, J lost 5 bases, and 6 bases lay in between. Germline CDR1 is SNHLY and CDR2 is FYNNEI. CDR3 length equals 13 residues.

The rearrangement uses TRBV29-1 and TRBJ2-7; 10 positions agree with TRBD2. CDR1 is SQVTM, CDR2 ANQGSEA, per germline. The V and J ends lost 5 bases and 4 bases, in that order; junction bases with no gene match: 8. CDR3 length: 14 residues. The CDR3 nucleotides read TGCAGCGTTAGCCGGGCTAGCGGGGGTTACGAGCAGTACTTC. As protein: CSVSRASGGYEQYF.